These 5 T cell receptor beta chains share one sample of origin, sequenced in a study of T cell responses to AZD1222 COVID-19 vaccine. Measured with immunoSEQ multiplex PCR; TCRdb has only the in-frame clones, and not every one. The sample lists approximately 89,000 clones, about 89% seen once, with roughly 12% in the top ten. The sample here was peripheral blood, taken 28 days after the second AZD1222 dose. All receptors derive from an adult who received the AZD1222 COVID-19 vaccine.

The chain carries TRBV14 and TRBJ2-3; D is unclear. The V gene's germline CDR1 is SGHDN and CDR2 FVKESK. Trimming shortened V by 1 base and J by 8 bases, and 10 bases separated the two germline ends. The CDR3 covers 13 residues. The CDR3 protein is CASSQGSLSTQYF. The CDR3 DNA is TGTGCCAGCAGCCAAGGGTCGTTAAGTACGCAGTATTTT. The full variable domain, with the rest looked up from reference TRBV14 and TRBJ2-3, is EAGVTQFPSHSVIEKGQTVTLRCDPISGHDNLYWYRRVMGKEIKFLLHFVKESKQDESGMPNNRFLAERTGGTYSTLKVQPAELEDSGVYFCASSQGSLSTQYFGPGTRLTVL.

There are a few counts of this clone. The rearrangement uses TRBV28 and TRBJ1-1; no firm D call. V was pared by 2 bases and J by 4 bases, with 2 bases between. The CDR3 runs 11 residues. Germline V CDR1 and CDR2: MDHEN, SYDVKM. CDR3 sequence (DNA): TGTGCCAGCAGTTTAGCCACTGAAGCTTTCTTT. Its protein is CASSLATEAFF.

The chain carries TRBV2 and TRBJ1-1, with TRBD1 as a possible D gene (5 bases). Deletions cut 0 bases from V and 4 bases from J, with 18 bases between. This CDR3 region has 17 residues. Germline CDR1 and CDR2: SNHLY and FYNNEI. Written as DNA, the CDR3 is TGTGCCAGCAGTGAAGCAGCCCCCGGGCAGGGCGCCACTGAAGCTTTCTTT. It yields the protein CASSEAAPGQGATEAFF.

This clone showed up just once. The rearrangement links TRBV11-2 to TRBJ2-1; D is unclear. This CDR3 contains 15 residues. The germline CDR1 and CDR2 sequences are SGHAT and FQNNGV. Trimming removed 5 bases at V and 5 bases at J, with 16 bases between. The CDR3 bases are TGTGCCAGCAGCCTAATAGAGCGAACGAACAATGAGCAGTTCTTC. It yields the protein CASSLIERTNNEQFF.

The table lists this clone with a few counts. This CDR3 reads CAWQGTHSGNTIYF. The DNA for the CDR3 is TGTGCCTGGCAGGGGACTCACTCTGGAAACACCATATATTTT. The rearrangement uses TRBV30 and TRBJ1-3; D possibly corresponds to TRBD1 (6 bases). Trimming took 5 bases from V and 0 from J, leaving 11 bases between them. CDR1 is GTSNPN and CDR2 is SVGIG in the germline V gene (reference sequence). There are 14 residues in the CDR3.